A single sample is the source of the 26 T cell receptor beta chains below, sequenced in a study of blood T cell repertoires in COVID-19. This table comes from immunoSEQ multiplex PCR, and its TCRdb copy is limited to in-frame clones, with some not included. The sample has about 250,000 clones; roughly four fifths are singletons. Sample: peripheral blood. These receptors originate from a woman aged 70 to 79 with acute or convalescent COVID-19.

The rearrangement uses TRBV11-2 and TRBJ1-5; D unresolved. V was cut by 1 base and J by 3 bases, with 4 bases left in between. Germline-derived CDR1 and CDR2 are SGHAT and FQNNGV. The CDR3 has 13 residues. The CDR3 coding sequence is TGTGCCAGCAGCTTAGCTTACAATCAGCCCCAGCATTTT. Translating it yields CASSLAYNQPQHF.

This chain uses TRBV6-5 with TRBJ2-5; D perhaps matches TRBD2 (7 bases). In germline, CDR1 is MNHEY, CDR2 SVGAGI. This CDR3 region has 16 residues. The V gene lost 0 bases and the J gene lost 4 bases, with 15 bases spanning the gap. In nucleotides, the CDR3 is TGTGCCAGCAGTTACTCAGGGGGGGGGCCGCGAGAGACCCAGTACTTC. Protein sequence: CASSYSGGGPRETQYF.

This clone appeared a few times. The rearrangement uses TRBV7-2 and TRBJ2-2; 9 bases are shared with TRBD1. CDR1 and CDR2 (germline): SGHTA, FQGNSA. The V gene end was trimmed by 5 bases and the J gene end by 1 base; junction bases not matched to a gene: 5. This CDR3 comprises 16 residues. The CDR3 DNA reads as TGTGCCAGCAGCCAGCGACAGGGGGAGAACACCGGGGAGCTGTTTTTT. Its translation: CASSQRQGENTGELFF.

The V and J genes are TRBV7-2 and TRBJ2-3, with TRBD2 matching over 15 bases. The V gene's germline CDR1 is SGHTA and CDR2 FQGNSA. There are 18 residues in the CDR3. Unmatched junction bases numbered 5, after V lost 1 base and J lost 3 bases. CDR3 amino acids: CASSLVGTSGGRTDTQYF. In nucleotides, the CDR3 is TGTGCCAGCAGCTTAGTAGGGACTAGCGGGGGGCGGACAGATACGCAGTATTTT.

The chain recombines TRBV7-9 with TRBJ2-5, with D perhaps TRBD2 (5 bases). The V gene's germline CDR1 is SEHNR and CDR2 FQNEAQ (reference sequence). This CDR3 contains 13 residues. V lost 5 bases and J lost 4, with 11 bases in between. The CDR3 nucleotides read TGTGCCAGCAGCCTCGGACTTCGAGAGACCCAGTACTTC. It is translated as CASSLGLRETQYF. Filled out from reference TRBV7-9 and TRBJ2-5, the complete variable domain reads DTGVSQNPRHKITKRGQNVTFRCDPISEHNRLYWYRQTLGQGPEFLTYFQNEAQLEKSRLLSDRFSAERPKGSFSTLEIQRTEQGDSAMYLCASSLGLRETQYFGPGTRLLVL.

CDR3 protein: CASSPDLRAQYF. In DNA form, the CDR3 reads TGTGCCAGCTCACCTGATCTTCGGGCCCAGTACTTC. This chain uses TRBV18 with TRBJ2-5; D is undetermined. This CDR3 region has 12 residues. The germline gives CDR1 KGHSH, CDR2 LQKENI. V was shortened by 3 bases and J by 9 bases, with 11 bases between the two germline ends.

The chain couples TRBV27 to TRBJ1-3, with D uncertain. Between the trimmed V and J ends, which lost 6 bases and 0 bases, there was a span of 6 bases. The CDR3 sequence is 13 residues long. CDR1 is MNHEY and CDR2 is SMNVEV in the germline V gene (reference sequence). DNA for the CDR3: TGTGCCAGCAGATTTAACTCTGGAAACACCATATATTTT. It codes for CASRFNSGNTIYF.

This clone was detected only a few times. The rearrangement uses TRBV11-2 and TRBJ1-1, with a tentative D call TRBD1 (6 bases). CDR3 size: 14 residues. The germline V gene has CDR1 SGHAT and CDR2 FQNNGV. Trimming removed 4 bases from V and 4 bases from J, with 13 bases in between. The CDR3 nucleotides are TGTGCCAGCAGCTCCCGACAGGCCTTCACTGAAGCTTTCTTT. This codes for CASSSRQAFTEAFF.

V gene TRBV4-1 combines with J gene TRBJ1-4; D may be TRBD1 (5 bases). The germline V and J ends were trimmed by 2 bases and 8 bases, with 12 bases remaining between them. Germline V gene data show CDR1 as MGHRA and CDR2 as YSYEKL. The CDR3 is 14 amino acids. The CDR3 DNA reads TGCGCCAGCAGCCAAACGTCCGGGGGGGAAAAACTGTTTTTT. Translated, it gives CASSQTSGGEKLFF.

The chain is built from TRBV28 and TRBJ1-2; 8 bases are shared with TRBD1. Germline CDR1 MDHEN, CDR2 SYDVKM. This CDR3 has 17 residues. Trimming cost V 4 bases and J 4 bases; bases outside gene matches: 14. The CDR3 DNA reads TGTGCCAGCAGTTCCACCGGGGGACAGGAAAGACTCTATGGCTACACCTTC. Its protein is CASSSTGGQERLYGYTF.

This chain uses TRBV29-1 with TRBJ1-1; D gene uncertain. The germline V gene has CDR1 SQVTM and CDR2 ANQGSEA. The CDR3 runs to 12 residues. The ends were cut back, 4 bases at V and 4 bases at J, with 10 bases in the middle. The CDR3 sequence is CSVVEPGTEAFF. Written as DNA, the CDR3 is TGCAGCGTTGTTGAACCCGGCACTGAAGCTTTCTTT.

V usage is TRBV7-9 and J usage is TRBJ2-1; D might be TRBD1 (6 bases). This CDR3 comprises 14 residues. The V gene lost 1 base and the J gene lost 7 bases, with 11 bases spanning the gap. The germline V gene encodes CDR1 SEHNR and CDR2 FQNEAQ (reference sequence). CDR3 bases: TGTGCCAGCAGCTTAGGGCCACAGGGAAATGAGCAGTTCTTC. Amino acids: CASSLGPQGNEQFF.

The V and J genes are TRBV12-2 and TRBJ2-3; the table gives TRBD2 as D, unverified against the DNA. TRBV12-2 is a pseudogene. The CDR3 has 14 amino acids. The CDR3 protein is CASRLTLEAITQYF. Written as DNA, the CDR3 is TGTGCAAGTCGCTTAACACTAGAGGCAATTACGCAGTATTTT.

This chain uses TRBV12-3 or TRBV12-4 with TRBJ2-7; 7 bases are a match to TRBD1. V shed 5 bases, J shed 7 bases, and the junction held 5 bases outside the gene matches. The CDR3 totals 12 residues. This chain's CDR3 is CASSAGTVEQYF. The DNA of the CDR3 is TGTGCCAGCAGTGCCGGGACAGTTGAGCAGTACTTC.

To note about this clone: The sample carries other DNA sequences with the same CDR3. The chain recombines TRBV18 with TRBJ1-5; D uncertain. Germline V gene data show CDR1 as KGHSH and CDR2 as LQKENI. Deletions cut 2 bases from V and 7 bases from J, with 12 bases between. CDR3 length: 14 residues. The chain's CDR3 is CASSPGGREQPQHF. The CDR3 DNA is TGTGCCAGCTCACCAGGAGGGCGCGAGCAGCCCCAGCATTTT.

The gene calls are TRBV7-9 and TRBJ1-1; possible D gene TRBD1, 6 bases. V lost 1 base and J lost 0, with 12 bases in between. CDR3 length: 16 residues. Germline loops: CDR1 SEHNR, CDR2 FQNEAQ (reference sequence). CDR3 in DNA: TGTGCCAGCAGCTTAGTAAAGACAGGTTTGAACACTGAAGCTTTCTTT. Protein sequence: CASSLVKTGLNTEAFF.

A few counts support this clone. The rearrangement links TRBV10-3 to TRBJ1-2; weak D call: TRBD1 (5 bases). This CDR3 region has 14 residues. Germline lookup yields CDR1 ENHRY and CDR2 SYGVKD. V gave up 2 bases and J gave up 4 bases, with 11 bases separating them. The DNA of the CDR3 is TGTGCCATCAGTGAGGGGACTGACCTCTATGGCTACACCTTC. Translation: CAISEGTDLYGYTF.

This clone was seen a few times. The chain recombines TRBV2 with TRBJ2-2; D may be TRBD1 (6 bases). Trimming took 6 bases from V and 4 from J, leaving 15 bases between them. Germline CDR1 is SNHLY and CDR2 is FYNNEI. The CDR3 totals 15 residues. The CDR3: CASRGQQPSTGELFF. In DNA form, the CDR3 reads TGTGCCAGCAGGGGACAACAGCCCAGCACCGGGGAGCTGTTTTTT.

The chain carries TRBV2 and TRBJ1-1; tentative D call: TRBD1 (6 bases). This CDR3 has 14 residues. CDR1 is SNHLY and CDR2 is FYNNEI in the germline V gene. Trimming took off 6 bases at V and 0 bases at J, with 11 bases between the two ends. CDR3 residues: CASSLNRVNTEAFF. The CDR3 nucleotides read TGTGCCAGCAGCTTGAACAGGGTGAACACTGAAGCTTTCTTT. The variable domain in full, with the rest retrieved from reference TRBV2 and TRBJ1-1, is EPEVTQTPSHQVTQMGQEVILRCVPISNHLYFYWYRQILGQKVEFLVSFYNNEISEKSEIFDDQFSVERPDGSNFTLKIRSTKLEDSAMYFCASSLNRVNTEAFFGQGTRLTVV.

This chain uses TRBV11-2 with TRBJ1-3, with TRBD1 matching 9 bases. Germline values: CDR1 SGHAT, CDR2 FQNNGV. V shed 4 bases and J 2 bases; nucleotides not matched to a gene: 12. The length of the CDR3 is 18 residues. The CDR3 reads CASSSRAYRGLPGNTIYF. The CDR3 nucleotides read TGTGCCAGCAGCTCCCGGGCATACAGGGGGCTTCCTGGAAACACCATATATTTT.

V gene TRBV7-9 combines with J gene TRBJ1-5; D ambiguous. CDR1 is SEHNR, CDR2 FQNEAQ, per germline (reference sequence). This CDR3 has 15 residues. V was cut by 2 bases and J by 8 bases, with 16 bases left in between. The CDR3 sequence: CASSLFGTEGEPQHF. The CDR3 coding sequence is TGTGCCAGCAGCTTATTCGGAACAGAGGGTGAGCCCCAGCATTTT.

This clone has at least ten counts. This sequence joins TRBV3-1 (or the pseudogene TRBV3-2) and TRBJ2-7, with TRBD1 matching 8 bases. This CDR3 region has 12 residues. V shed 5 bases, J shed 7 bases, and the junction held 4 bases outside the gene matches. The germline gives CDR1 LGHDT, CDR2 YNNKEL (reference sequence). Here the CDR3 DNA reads TGTGCCAGCAGCATACACAGGGGGGAGCAGTACTTC. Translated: CASSIHRGEQYF.

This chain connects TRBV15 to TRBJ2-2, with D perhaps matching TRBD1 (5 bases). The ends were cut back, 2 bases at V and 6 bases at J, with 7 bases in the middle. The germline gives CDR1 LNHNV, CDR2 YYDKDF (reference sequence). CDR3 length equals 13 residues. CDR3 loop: CATSRQGSGELFF. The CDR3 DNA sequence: TGTGCCACCAGCAGACAGGGTTCCGGGGAGCTGTTTTTT.

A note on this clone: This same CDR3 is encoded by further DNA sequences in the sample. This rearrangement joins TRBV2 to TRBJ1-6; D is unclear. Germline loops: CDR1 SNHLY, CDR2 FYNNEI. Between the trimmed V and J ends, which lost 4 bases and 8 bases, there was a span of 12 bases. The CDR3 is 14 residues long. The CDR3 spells CASSGAFLDSPLHF. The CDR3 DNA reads TGTGCCAGCAGTGGGGCTTTCCTCGATTCACCCCTCCACTTT.

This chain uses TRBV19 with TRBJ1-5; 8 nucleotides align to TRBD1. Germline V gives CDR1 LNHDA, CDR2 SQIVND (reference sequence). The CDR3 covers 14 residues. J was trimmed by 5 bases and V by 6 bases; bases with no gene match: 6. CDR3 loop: CASRHRGGDQPQHF. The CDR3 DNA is TGTGCCAGTAGGCACAGGGGGGGCGATCAGCCCCAGCATTTT. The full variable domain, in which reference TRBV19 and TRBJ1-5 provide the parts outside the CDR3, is DGGITQSPKYLFRKEGQNVTLSCEQNLNHDAMYWYRQDPGQGLRLIYYSQIVNDFQKGDIAEGYSVSREKKESFPLTVTSAQKNPTAFYLCASRHRGGDQPQHFGDGTRLSIL.

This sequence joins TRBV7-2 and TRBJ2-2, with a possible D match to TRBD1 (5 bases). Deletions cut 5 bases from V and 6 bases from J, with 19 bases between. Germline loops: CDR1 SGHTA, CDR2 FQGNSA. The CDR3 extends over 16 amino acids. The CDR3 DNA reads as TGTGCCAGCAGCCTACAATGGGGCGGTCTTCCCGGGGAGCTGTTTTTT. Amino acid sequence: CASSLQWGGLPGELFF.